The TCR beta chain described here comes from a study of blood T cell repertoires in COVID-19. V lost 1 base and J lost 4; bases outside the gene matches: 0. Germline V gene data show CDR1 as LGHNA and CDR2 as YSLEER. CDR3 length: 14 residues. Assay used: immunoSEQ multiplex PCR; TCRdb lists only in-frame clones, some missing. Seen here are roughly 20,000 clones, approximately 87% observed once, and the top ten hold around 10%. The chain recombines TRBV4-3 with TRBJ2-1, with 8 nucleotides matching TRBD1. The sequenced sample consisted of peripheral blood. This TCR was sampled from a human donor in a cohort sampled during active COVID-19. The DNA for the CDR3 is TGCGCCAGCAGCCAAGGGGACAGGTACAATGAGCAGTTCTTC. Encoded protein: CASSQGDRYNEQFF.